Sequencing of this T cell receptor (beta chain) was carried out in a study of blood T cells in healthy people across ages. Overall study context: Template switching caught about one barcoded beta molecule for each two T cells.

Through a sample-barcoded 5' primer and a J-beta primer mix, a second PCR was run for roughly 7 to 11 cycles. TCRdb used MiXCR to reprocess the 5' RACE reads, holding one entry per CDR3 protein. The sample lists about 780,000 distinct CDR3 sequences, roughly 24% occurring once. Whole-study findings and limits: The diversity estimates, figures obtained from one million T cells, were considered underestimates.

Note on this clonotype: What it recognizes is unknown.

Germline values: CDR1 MNHEY, CDR2 SVGAGI. The CDR3 extends over 15 amino acids. These data also featured in a second study, about T cells of mothers and their children. This second study says: Samples came from a few healthy Caucasian mothers and their six children. With the M1S primer of the second PCR, sample barcodes and 2-4 random nucleotides were added.

The chain joins TRBV6-5 to TRBJ2-5, with 8 bases identical to TRBD2. The J call is doubtful: the DNA matches TRBJ2-7 better. The sequenced sample was blood. The receptor was isolated from a boy aged 5-17 years in good health. The CDR3 reads CASSPTGTSFNEQYF. CDR3 sequence (DNA): TGTGCCAGCAGCCCGACCGGGACTAGTTTTAACGAGCAGTACTTC.